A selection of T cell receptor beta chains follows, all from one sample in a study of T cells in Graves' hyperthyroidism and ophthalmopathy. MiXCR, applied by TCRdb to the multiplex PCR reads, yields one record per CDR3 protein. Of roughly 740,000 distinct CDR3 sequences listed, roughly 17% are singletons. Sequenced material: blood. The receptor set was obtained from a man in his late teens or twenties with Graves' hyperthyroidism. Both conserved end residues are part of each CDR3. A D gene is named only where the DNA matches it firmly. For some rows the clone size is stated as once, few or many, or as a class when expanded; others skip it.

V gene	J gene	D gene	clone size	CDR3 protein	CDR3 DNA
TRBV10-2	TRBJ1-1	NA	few	CASSGRGALNTEAFF	TGCGCCAGCAGTGGGCGGGGGGCGCTGAACACTGAAGCTTTCTTT
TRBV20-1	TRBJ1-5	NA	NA	CSARTRGISNQPQHF	TGCAGTGCTAGGACCCGGGGGATTAGCAATCAGCCCCAGCATTTT
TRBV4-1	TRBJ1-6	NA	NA	CASSQARLVSPLHF	TGCGCCAGCAGCCAAGCTAGACTTGTCTCACCCCTCCACTTT
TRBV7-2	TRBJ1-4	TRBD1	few	CASSLEGAEEKLFF	TGTGCCAGCAGCTTAGAGGGGGCAGAGGAAAAACTGTTTTTT
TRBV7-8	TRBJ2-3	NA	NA	CASSLSRDTDTQYF	TGTGCCAGCAGCTTATCCCGGGATACAGATACGCAGTATTTT
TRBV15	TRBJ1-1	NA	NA	CATSRDSGTGNTEAFF	TGTGCCACCAGCAGAGATTCCGGCACGGGGAACACTGAAGCTTTCTTT
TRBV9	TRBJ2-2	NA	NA	CASSVRGDKNTGELFF	TGTGCCAGCAGCGTAAGGGGCGATAAGAACACCGGGGAGCTGTTTTTT
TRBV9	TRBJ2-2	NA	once	CASSVEWNTGELFF	TGTGCCAGCAGCGTAGAGTGGAACACCGGGGAGCTGTTTTTT
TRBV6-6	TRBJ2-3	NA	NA	CASSYSIIHPTDTQYF	TGTGCCAGCAGTTACTCGATTATACATCCCACAGATACGCAGTATTTT
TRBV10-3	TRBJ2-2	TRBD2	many	CAISPTSGRVTGELFF	TGTGCCATCAGCCCGACTAGCGGGAGGGTCACCGGGGAGCTGTTTTTT
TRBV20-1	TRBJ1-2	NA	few	CSARDQLTGARALYGYTF	TGCAGTGCTAGAGATCAATTAACAGGCGCTCGGGCTCTCTATGGCTACACCTTC
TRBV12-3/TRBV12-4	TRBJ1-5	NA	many	CASSSQGKVSGSNQPQHF	TGTGCCAGCAGTTCTCAGGGGAAGGTTTCCGGGAGCAATCAGCCCCAGCATTTT
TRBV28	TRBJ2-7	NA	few	CASSFPLSSYEQYF	TGTGCCAGCAGTTTCCCCCTTAGCTCCTACGAGCAGTACTTC
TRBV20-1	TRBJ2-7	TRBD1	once	CSAEGRDSLYEQYF	TGCAGTGCTGAAGGACGGGACAGCCTCTACGAGCAGTACTTC
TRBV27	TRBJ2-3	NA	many	CASKADTQYF	TGTGCCAGCAAGGCAGATACGCAGTATTTT
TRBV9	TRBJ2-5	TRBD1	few	CASSTGTEEETQYF	TGTGCCAGCAGCACCGGGACAGAAGAAGAGACCCAGTACTTC